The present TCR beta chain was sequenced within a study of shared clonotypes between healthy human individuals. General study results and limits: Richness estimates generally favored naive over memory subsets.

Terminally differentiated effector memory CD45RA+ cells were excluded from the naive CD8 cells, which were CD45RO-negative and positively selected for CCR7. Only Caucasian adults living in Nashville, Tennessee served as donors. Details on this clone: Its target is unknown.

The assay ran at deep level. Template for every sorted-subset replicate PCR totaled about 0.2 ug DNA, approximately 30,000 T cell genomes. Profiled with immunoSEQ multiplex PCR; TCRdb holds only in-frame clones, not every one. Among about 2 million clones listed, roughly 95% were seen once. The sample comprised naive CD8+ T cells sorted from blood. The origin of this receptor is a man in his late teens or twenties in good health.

The CDR3 here is CASRSQGRPDEKLFF. DNA of the CDR3: TGTGCCAGCAGGTCACAGGGGCGCCCGGATGAAAAACTGTTTTTT. V usage is TRBV27 and J usage is TRBJ1-4; 7 bases map to TRBD1. CDR1 and CDR2 (germline): MNHEY, SMNVEV (reference sequence). This CDR3 region has 15 residues. J was trimmed by 6 bases and V by 6 bases; bases with no gene match: 10.